Listed below are T cell receptor beta chains from one sample, sequenced in a study of shared clonotypes between healthy human individuals. Using immunoSEQ multiplex PCR, the repertoire was profiled, and TCRdb retains in-frame clones only, with some absent. The sample carries about 340,000 clones, around 79% recorded once. Sequencing was carried out using memory CD4+ T cells sorted from blood. The receptors stem from a man under 40 in good health. Each CDR3 is given with its conserved first and last residue. D genes are given only for firm matches. Rows give clone size only sometimes, using once, few, many, or a class for an expanded clone.

.	.	TRBV6-6	TRBJ1-2	CASNSRGTNYGYTF	TGTGCCAGCAACTCCCGGGGCACCAACTATGGCTACACCTTC
TRBD1	.	TRBV19	TRBJ2-7	CASSRRDPGQESSYEQYF	TGTGCCAGTAGTAGAAGAGACCCGGGACAGGAGAGCTCCTACGAGCAGTACTTC
.	.	TRBV5-1	TRBJ2-3	CASSAGVTDTQYF	TGCGCCAGCAGCGCAGGGGTCACAGATACGCAGTATTTT
TRBD1	once	TRBV6-6	TRBJ1-5	CATSTGDGNQPQHF	TGTGCCACCTCGACAGGGGACGGCAATCAGCCCCAGCATTTT
TRBD2	.	TRBV2	TRBJ2-5	CASSGSTSGSQETQYF	TGTGCCAGCAGTGGATCGACTAGCGGGAGCCAAGAGACCCAGTACTTC
TRBD1	.	TRBV7-9	TRBJ2-6	CASSPGQAGANVLTF	TGTGCCAGCAGCCCCGGACAGGCTGGGGCCAACGTCCTGACTTTC
TRBD2	.	TRBV6-6	TRBJ2-5	CASRSPVAGSSETQYF	TGTGCCAGCAGATCCCCAGTAGCGGGATCGTCAGAGACCCAGTACTTC
TRBD1	.	TRBV6-6	TRBJ1-1	CASSSYQDRDTEAFF	TGTGCCAGCAGTTCCTACCAAGACAGGGACACTGAAGCTTTCTTT
TRBD2	.	TRBV10-3	TRBJ2-3	CAISGSGGPTDTQYF	TGTGCCATAAGCGGGAGTGGGGGCCCCACAGATACGCAGTATTTT
.	.	TRBV29-1	TRBJ2-7	CSLGGVTGTDSYEQYF	TGCAGCTTAGGGGGGGTGACCGGGACGGACTCCTACGAGCAGTACTTC
TRBD1	.	TRBV5-1	TRBJ1-2	CASSTGTDYGYTF	TGCGCCAGCAGCACTGGGACAGACTATGGCTACACCTTC
.	.	TRBV11-2	TRBJ2-1	CASSLAGYSYNEQFF	TGTGCCAGCAGCTTAGCTGGGTACTCCTACAATGAGCAGTTCTTC
TRBD2	.	TRBV5-1	TRBJ2-1	CASSLVGLAGGLGGNEQFF	TGCGCCAGCAGCTTGGTGGGACTAGCGGGAGGGCTAGGGGGAAATGAGCAGTTCTTC
.	.	TRBV7-9	TRBJ1-5	CASSLATGAGKVDQPQHF	TGTGCCAGCAGCTTAGCGACTGGGGCAGGGAAAGTAGATCAGCCCCAGCATTTT
.	.	TRBV28	TRBJ2-7	CASSFSQGLYEQYF	TGTGCCAGCAGTTTTTCCCAGGGTCTTTACGAGCAGTACTTC
TRBD2	once	TRBV6-1	TRBJ2-7	CASRSFRLAGNEQYF	TGTGCCAGCAGGAGCTTTCGACTAGCGGGAAACGAGCAGTACTTC
.	many	TRBV30	TRBJ1-1	CACSKRRNTEAFF	TGTGCCTGCAGTAAAAGAAGGAACACTGAAGCTTTCTTT
.	.	TRBV19	TRBJ2-7	CASSRGGTYEQYF	TGTGCCAGTTCCCGAGGCGGAACCTACGAGCAGTACTTC
TRBD2	.	TRBV5-6	TRBJ2-1	CASSIYSGRVYNEQFF	TGTGCCAGCAGCATTTATAGCGGGAGGGTCTACAATGAGCAGTTCTTC
.	few	TRBV4-1	TRBJ1-2	CASSQGPNYGYTF	TGCGCCAGCAGCCAAGGTCCAAACTATGGCTACACCTTC
.	.	TRBV6-5	TRBJ2-7	CASSRPGGSYEQYF	TGTGCCAGCAGTCGCCCAGGGGGGTCCTACGAGCAGTACTTC
TRBD2	.	TRBV5-4	TRBJ2-2	CASSTESGRTTGELFF	TGTGCCAGCAGTACCGAGAGCGGGAGGACCACCGGGGAGCTGTTTTTT
.	once	TRBV7-9	TRBJ1-2	CASSSLVLGYGYTF	TGTGCCAGCAGCTCCTTGGTTTTGGGGTATGGCTACACCTTC
.	few	TRBV28	TRBJ1-5	CASSLMYSRSDQGHF	TGTGCCAGCAGTTTAATGTATTCCAGGTCAGATCAAGGGCATTTT
TRBD2	.	TRBV6-6	TRBJ2-1	CASRGTTGSYNEQFF	TGTGCCAGCAGGGGGACTACGGGCTCCTACAATGAGCAGTTCTTC
.	.	TRBV2	TRBJ2-5	CASRYGSLETQYF	TGTGCCAGCAGGTACGGGAGCCTAGAGACCCAGTACTTC
TRBD1	.	TRBV6-1	TRBJ2-1	CASRRTGVTYNEQFF	TGTGCCAGCAGAAGGACAGGAGTTACCTACAATGAGCAGTTCTTC
.	.	TRBV6-6	TRBJ2-7	CASSYSQSSYEQYF	TGTGCCAGCAGTTACTCGCAGTCGTCCTACGAGCAGTACTTC
.	.	TRBV2	TRBJ2-5	CASSVEGLETQYF	TGTGCCAGCAGTGTGGAAGGGCTGGAGACCCAGTACTTC
.	.	TRBV7-2	TRBJ2-7	CASSLYRSSATAYEQYF	TGTGCCAGCAGCTTATATAGGTCTTCGGCGACAGCCTACGAGCAGTACTTC
TRBD2	.	TRBV10-3	TRBJ2-7	CAISELERTSAEQYF	TGTGCCATCAGTGAGTTAGAAAGGACTAGCGCCGAGCAGTACTTC
.	.	TRBV19	TRBJ2-1	CASSIQFGTGSYNEQFF	TGTGCCAGTAGTATCCAATTTGGGACTGGCTCCTACAATGAGCAGTTCTTC
.	.	TRBV18	TRBJ2-5	CASSDGGQETQYF	TGTGCCAGCTCGGACGGAGGACAAGAGACCCAGTACTTC
TRBD2	.	TRBV11-3	TRBJ2-1	CASSRRAGARDEQFF	TGTGCCAGCAGCCGTCGAGCGGGAGCAAGGGATGAGCAGTTCTTC
TRBD2	.	TRBV7-9	TRBJ2-3	CASSRRLAGDSDTQYF	TGTGCCAGCAGCCGACGACTAGCGGGAGATTCAGATACGCAGTATTTT
.	once	TRBV18	TRBJ2-2	CASSPARDTGELFF	TGTGCCAGCTCACCAGCCAGGGACACCGGGGAGCTGTTTTTT
.	.	TRBV4-1	TRBJ2-2	CASSQFMSGLNTGELFF	TGCGCCAGCAGCCAATTTATGTCGGGGTTGAACACCGGGGAGCTGTTTTTT